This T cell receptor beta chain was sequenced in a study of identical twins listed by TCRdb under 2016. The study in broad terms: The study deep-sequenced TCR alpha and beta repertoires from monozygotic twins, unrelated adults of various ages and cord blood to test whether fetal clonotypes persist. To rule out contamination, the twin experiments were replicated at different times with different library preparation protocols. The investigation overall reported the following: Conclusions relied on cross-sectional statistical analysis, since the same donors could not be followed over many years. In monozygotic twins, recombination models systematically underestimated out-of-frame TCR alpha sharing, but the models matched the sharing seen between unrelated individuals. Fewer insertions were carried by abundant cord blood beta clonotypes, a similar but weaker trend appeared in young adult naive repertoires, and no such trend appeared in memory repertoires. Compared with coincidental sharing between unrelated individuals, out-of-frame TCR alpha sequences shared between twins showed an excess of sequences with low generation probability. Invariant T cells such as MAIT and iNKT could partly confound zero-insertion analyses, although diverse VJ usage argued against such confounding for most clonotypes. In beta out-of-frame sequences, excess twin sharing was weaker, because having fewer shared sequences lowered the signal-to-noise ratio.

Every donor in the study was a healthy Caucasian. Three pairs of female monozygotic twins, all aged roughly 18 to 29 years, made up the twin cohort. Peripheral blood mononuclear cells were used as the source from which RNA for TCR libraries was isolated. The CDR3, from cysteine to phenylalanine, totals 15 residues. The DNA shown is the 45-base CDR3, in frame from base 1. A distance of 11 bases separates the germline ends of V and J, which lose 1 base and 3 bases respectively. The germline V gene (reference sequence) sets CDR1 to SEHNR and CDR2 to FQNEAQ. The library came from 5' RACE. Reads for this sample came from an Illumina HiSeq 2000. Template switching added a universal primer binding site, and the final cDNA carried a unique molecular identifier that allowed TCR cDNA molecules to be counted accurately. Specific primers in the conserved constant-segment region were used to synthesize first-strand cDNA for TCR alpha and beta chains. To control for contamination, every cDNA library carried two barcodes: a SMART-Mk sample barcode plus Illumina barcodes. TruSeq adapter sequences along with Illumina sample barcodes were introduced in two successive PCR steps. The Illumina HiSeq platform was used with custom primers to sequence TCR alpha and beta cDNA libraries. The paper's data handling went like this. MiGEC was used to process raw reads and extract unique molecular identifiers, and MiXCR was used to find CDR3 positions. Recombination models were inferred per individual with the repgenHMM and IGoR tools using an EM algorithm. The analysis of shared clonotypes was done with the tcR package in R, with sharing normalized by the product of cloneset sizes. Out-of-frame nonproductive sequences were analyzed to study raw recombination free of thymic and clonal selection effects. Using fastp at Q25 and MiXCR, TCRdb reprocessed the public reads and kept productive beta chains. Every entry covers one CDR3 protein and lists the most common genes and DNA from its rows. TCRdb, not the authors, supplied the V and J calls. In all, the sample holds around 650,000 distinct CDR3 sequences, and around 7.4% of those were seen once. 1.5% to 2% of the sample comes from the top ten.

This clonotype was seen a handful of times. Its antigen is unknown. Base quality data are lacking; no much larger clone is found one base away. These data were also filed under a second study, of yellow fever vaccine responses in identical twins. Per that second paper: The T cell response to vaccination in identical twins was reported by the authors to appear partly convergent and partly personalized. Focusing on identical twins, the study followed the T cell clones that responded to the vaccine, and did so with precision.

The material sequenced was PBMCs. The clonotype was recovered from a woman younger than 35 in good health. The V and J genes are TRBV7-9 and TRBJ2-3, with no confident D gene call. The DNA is TGTGCCAGCAGCTTAGTTTTGGCCTTAACAGATACGCAGTATTTT. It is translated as CASSLVLALTDTQYF.